The next 9 T cell receptor beta chains were all read from a single sample in a study of blood T cell repertoires in COVID-19. Using immunoSEQ multiplex PCR, the repertoire was profiled, and TCRdb retains in-frame clones only, with some absent. The sample includes more than 35,000 clones, almost 85% of them seen just once. What was sequenced was peripheral blood. These receptors all stem from a human donor in a cohort sampled during active COVID-19.

This chain links TRBV19 with TRBJ2-3; D is unresolved. Germline V lookup: CDR1 LNHDA, CDR2 SQIVND (reference sequence). Trimming left V 3 bases short and J 3 bases short, with 4 bases between. CDR3 length equals 12 residues. The CDR3 sequence is CASSMRTDTQYF. The CDR3 coding sequence is TGTGCCAGTAGTATGAGGACAGATACGCAGTATTTT.

There are a few counts of this clone. The gene calls are TRBV6-6 and TRBJ1-5; 10 nucleotides agree with TRBD1. Germline V gene sequence: CDR1 MNHNY, CDR2 SVGAGI (reference sequence). Trimming at V came to 5 bases and at J to 1 base, leaving 11 bases not matched to a gene. The CDR3 is 18 residues long. The CDR3 DNA follows: TGTGCCAGCAGTCCCCGGGACAGGGGTTCCAGGAGCAATCAGCCCCAGCATTTT. Encoded protein: CASSPRDRGSRSNQPQHF.

The rearrangement joins TRBV5-8 to TRBJ1-1; no clear D. The CDR3 consists of 11 residues. The germline gives CDR1 SGHTS, CDR2 YDEGEE. Trimming removed 2 bases at V and 7 bases at J, with 6 bases between. CDR3 amino acids: CASSFSREAFF. CDR3 bases: TGTGCCAGCAGCTTTAGTCGTGAAGCTTTCTTT.

This clone was counted between two and nine times. The V call is TRBV14, the J call TRBJ2-1; possible D gene TRBD2, 8 bases. The germline V gene has CDR1 SGHDN and CDR2 FVKESK. The CDR3 loop spans 15 amino acids. Trimming removed 1 base at V and 8 bases at J, with 15 bases between. CDR3 region: CASSQGPGGGDEQFF. Written as DNA, the CDR3 is TGTGCCAGCAGCCAAGGACCGGGAGGGGGCGATGAGCAGTTCTTC.

This rearrangement joins TRBV27 to TRBJ2-1; D remains unclear. Germline V CDR1 and CDR2: MNHEY, SMNVEV (reference sequence). This CDR3 comprises 15 residues. Trimming stripped 2 bases from V and 0 bases from J, with 8 bases between. For the CDR3, the DNA is TGTGCCAGCAGTTTAACCGGTTTCTCCTACAATGAGCAGTTCTTC. Protein: CASSLTGFSYNEQFF.

The chain combines TRBV7-8 with TRBJ2-7; D gene uncertain. Trimming cost V 5 bases and J 6 bases, with 14 bases left between them. Germline V gene sequence: CDR1 SGHVS, CDR2 FQNEAQ. CDR3 length equals 13 residues. Written as DNA, the CDR3 is TGTGCCAGCAGCCCAGTCCTAGAAGGCGAGCAGTACTTC. Protein sequence: CASSPVLEGEQYF.

V and J are TRBV19 and TRBJ1-2, with unresolved D. V was trimmed by 8 bases and J by 6 bases, leaving 16 bases between them. From germline, CDR1 is LNHDA and CDR2 SQIVND (reference sequence). The CDR3 sequence is 13 residues long. CDR3 sequence: CASGLDGKDGYTF. The CDR3 DNA reads TGTGCCAGTGGCCTGGACGGGAAAGATGGCTACACCTTC. Using reference TRBV19 and TRBJ1-2 for the parts outside the CDR3, the full variable domain is DGGITQSPKYLFRKEGQNVTLSCEQNLNHDAMYWYRQDPGQGLRLIYYSQIVNDFQKGDIAEGYSVSREKKESFPLTVTSAQKNPTAFYLCASGLDGKDGYTFGSGTRLTVV.

This chain uses TRBV5-4 with TRBJ2-3; 7 bases map to TRBD2. This CDR3 region has 14 residues. Germline lookup yields CDR1 SGHNT and CDR2 YYREEE (reference sequence). The trim removed 3 bases at V and 5 bases at J, leaving 6 bases unmatched. DNA of the CDR3: TGTGCCAGCAGCTCCCTTTGGGGGGGAGATACGCAGTATTTT. Protein: CASSSLWGGDTQYF.

V is TRBV15 and J is TRBJ2-7; 8 nucleotides match TRBD1. The CDR3 contains 13 residues. Germline loops: CDR1 LNHNV, CDR2 YYDKDF (reference sequence). V lost 5 bases, J lost 3 bases, and 3 bases stayed unmatched. CDR3: CATSLGQGYEQYF. The CDR3 bases are TGTGCCACCAGCCTTGGACAGGGCTACGAGCAGTACTTC.